This is a list of T cell receptor beta chains from one sample in a study of blood T cell repertoires in COVID-19. Sequencing used immunoSEQ multiplex PCR; TCRdb keeps in-frame clones, though not all of them. Seen here are over 250,000 clones, more than 70% observed once, and the top ten hold about 2.1%. The specimen was peripheral blood. The receptor set was obtained from a woman in her fifties or sixties with acute or convalescent COVID-19. The CDR3 runs from the conserved cysteine through the conserved F or W. The D gene is left open where the match is weak.

v_call | d_call | cdr3_aa
TRBV5-1 | NA | CASSVQGFGTGELFF
TRBV11-3 | TRBD2 | CASSLSGTSSYEQYF
TRBV19 | NA | CASSLQPYEQYF
TRBV7-9 | NA | CASSPPQGATPYEQYF
TRBV3-1/TRBV3-2 | TRBD1 | CASSRDRLYGYTF
TRBV27 | NA | CASSLYLDQPQHF
TRBV6-4 | TRBD1 | CASSLTGTGGSRAYNEQFF
TRBV6-6 | NA | CASSYPGDSETQYF
TRBV5-6 | NA | CASSSQGKGEQYF
TRBV29-1 | NA | CSAFLQGSYEQYF
TRBV30 | NA | CAWDLGDTQYF
TRBV7-2 | NA | CASSLNWWAPYEQYF
TRBV7-9 | NA | CASSLEGYTDTQYF
TRBV7-2 | TRBD1 | CASSLVQGADEQYF
TRBV11-2 | TRBD1 | CASSLQGDEQFF
TRBV4-1 | NA | CASSQVGAGNYGYTF
TRBV7-9 | TRBD1 | CASSTNRGRTGELFF
TRBV20-1 | NA | CSASEDTSNEKLFF
TRBV27 | NA | CASSLGADTVTGELFF
TRBV5-5 | NA | CASSSDGNYGYTF
TRBV4-3 | TRBD1 | CASSQDSGGSFGNTIYF
TRBV20-1 | NA | CSASGVVGYTF